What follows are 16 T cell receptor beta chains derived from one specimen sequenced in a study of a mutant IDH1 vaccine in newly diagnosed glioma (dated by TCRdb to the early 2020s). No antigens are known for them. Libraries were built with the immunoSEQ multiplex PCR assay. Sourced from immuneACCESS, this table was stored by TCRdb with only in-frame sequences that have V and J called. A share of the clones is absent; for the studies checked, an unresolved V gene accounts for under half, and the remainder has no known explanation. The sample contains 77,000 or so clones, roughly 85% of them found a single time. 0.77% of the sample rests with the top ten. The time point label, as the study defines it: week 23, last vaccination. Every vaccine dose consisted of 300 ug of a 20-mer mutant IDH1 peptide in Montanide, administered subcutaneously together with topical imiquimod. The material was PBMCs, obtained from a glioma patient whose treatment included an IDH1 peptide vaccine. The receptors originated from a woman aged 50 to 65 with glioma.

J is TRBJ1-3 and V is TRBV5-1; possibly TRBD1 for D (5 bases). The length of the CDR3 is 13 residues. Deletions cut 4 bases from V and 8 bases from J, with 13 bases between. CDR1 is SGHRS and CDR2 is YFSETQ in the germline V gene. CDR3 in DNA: TGCGCCAGCAGCGGGCAGGGTGCACACACCATATATTTT. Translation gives CASSGQGAHTIYF.

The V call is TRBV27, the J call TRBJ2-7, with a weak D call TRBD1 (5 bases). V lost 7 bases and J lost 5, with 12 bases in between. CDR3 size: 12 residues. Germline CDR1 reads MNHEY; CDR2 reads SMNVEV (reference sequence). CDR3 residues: CASKQDKDEQYF. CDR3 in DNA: TGTGCCAGCAAACAGGACAAAGACGAGCAGTACTTC.

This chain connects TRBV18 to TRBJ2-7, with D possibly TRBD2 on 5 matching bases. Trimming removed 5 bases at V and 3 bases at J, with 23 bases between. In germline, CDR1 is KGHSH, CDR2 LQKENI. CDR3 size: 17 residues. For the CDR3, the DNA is TGTGCCAGCTCATCCTCGAGTATTAGCGAGCTGAACTACGAGCAGTACTTC. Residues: CASSSSSISELNYEQYF.

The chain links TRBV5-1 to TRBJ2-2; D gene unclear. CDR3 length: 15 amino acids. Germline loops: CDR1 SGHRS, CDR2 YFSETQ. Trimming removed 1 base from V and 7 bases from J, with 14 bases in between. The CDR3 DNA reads TGCGCCAGCAGCTTGAGAAGTGAGGTGGGCGGGGAGCTGTTTTTT. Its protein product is CASSLRSEVGGELFF.

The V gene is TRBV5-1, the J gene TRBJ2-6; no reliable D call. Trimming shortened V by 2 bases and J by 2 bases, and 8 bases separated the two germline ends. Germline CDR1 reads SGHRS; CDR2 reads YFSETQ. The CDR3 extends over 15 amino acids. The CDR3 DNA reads TGCGCCAGCAGCTTTCCAACTCCTGGGGCCAACGTCCTGACTTTC. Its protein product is CASSFPTPGANVLTF. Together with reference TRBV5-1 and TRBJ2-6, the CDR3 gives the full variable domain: KAGVTQTPRYLIKTRGQQVTLSCSPISGHRSVSWYQQTPGQGLQFLFEYFSETQRNKGNFPGRFSGRQFSNSRSEMNVSTLELGDSALYLCASSFPTPGANVLTFGAGSRLTVL.

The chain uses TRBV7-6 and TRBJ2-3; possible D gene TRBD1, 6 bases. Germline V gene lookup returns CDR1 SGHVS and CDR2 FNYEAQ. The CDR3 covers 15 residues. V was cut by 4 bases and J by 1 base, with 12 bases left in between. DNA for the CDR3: TGTGCCAGCAGCTCCGATGACAGGCGCACAGATACGCAGTATTTT. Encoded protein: CASSSDDRRTDTQYF.

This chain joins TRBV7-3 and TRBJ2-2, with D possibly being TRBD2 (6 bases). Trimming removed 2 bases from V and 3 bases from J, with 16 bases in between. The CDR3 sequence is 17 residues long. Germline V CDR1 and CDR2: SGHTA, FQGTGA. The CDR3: CASSLGLGLADTGELFF. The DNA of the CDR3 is TGTGCCAGCAGCTTAGGGTTAGGATTAGCGGACACCGGGGAGCTGTTTTTT.

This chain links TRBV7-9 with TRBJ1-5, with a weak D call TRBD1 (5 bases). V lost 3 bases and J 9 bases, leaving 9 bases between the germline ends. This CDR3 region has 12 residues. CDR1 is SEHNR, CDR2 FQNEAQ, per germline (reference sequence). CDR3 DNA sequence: TGTGCCAGCAGCTTGGGGGGTAGGCCCCAGCATTTT. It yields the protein CASSLGGRPQHF. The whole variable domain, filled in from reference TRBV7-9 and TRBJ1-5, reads DTGVSQNPRHKITKRGQNVTFRCDPISEHNRLYWYRQTLGQGPEFLTYFQNEAQLEKSRLLSDRFSAERPKGSFSTLEIQRTEQGDSAMYLCASSLGGRPQHFGDGTRLSIL.

The CDR3 nucleotides read TGTGCCAGCAGTTACGATAGCTCTGGGGCCAACGTCCTGACTTTC. Protein: CASSYDSSGANVLTF. The V call is TRBV6-5, the J call TRBJ2-6, with no clear D. In germline, CDR1 is MNHEY, CDR2 SVGAGI. V shed 2 bases and J shed 0 bases, with 5 bases lying between them. This CDR3 is built from 15 residues.

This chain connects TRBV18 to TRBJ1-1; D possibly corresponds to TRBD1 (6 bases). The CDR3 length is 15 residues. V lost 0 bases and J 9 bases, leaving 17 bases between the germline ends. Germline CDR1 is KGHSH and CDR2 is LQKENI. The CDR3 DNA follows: TGTGCCAGCTCACCACCAATAGTACAGGGAGTAAAAGCTTTCTTT. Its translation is CASSPPIVQGVKAFF. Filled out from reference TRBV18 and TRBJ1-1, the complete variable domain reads NAGVMQNPRHLVRRRGQEARLRCSPMKGHSHVYWYRQLPEEGLKFMVYLQKENIIDESGMPKERFSAEFPKEGPSILRIQQVVRGDSAAYFCASSPPIVQGVKAFFGQGTRLTVV.

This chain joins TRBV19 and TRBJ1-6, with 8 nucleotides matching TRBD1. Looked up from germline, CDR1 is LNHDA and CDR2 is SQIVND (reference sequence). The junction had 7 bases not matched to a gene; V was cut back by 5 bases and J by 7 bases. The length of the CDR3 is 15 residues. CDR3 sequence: CASSFGQGGNSPLHF. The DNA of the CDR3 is TGTGCCAGTAGTTTCGGACAGGGTGGAAATTCACCCCTCCACTTT.

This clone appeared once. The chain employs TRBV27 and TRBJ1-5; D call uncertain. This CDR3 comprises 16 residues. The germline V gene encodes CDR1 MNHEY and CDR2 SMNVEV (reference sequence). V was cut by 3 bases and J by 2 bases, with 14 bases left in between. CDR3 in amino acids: CASSFWSLEGNQPQHF. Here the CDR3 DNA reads TGTGCCAGCAGTTTTTGGTCCCTCGAGGGCAATCAGCCCCAGCATTTT.

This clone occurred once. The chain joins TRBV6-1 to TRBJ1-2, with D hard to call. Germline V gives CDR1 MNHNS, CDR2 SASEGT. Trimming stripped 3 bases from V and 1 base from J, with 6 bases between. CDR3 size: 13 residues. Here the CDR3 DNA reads TGTGCCAGCAGTGACGGGAATAACTATGGCTACACCTTC. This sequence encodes CASSDGNNYGYTF.

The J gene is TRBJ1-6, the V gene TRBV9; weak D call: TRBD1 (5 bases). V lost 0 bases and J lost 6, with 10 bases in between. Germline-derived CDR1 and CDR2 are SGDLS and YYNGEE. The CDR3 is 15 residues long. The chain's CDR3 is CASSVGQGPNSPLHF. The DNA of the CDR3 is TGTGCCAGCAGCGTAGGGCAGGGCCCTAATTCACCCCTCCACTTT.

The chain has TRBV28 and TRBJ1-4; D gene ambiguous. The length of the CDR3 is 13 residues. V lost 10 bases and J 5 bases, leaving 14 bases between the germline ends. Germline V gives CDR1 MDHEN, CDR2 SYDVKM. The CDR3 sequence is CATYGPRNEKLFF. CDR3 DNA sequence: TGTGCCACCTACGGCCCTAGAAATGAAAAACTGTTTTTT.

CDR3 residues: CAAWATDLSNQPQHF. CDR3 sequence (DNA): TGTGCTGCCTGGGCTACAGATTTATCCAATCAGCCCCAGCATTTT. This chain uses TRBV6-5 with TRBJ1-5; the D is unclear. Germline V gives CDR1 MNHEY, CDR2 SVGAGI. The CDR3 has 15 amino acids.